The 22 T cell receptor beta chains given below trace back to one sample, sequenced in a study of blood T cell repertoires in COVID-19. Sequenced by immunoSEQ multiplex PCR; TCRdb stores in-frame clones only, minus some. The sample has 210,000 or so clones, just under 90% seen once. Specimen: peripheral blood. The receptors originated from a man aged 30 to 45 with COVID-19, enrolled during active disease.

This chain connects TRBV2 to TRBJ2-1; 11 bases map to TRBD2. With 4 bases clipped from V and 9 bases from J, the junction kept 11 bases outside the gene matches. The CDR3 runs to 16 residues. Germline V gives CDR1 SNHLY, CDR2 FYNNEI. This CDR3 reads CASSAPLLAGAGEQFF. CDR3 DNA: TGTGCCAGCAGTGCCCCCCTACTAGCGGGGGCGGGTGAGCAGTTCTTC.

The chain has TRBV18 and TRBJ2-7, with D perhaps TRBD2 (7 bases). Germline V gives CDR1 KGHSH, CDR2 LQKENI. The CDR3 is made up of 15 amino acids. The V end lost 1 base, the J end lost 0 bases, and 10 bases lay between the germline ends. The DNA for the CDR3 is TGTGCCAGCTCACCACGGGGGGGGCCCTCCTACGAGCAGTACTTC. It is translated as CASSPRGGPSYEQYF.

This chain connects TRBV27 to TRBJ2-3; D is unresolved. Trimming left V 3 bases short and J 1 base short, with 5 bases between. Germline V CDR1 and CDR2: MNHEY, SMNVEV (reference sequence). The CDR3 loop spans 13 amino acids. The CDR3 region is CASSFFRTDTQYF. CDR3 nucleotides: TGTGCCAGCAGTTTCTTCCGCACAGATACGCAGTATTTT.

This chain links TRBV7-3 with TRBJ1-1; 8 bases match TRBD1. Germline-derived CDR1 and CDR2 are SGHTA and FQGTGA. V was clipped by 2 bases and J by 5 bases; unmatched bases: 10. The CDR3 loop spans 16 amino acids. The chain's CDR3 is CASSLFPAGGGTEAFF. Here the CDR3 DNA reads TGTGCCAGCAGCTTATTCCCCGCAGGGGGCGGGACTGAAGCTTTCTTT.

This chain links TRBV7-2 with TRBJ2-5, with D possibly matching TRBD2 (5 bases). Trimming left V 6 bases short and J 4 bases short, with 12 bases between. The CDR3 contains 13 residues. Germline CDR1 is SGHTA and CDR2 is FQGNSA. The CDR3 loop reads CASSSTRTETQYF. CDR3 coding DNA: TGTGCCAGCAGTAGTACTAGAACAGAGACCCAGTACTTC.

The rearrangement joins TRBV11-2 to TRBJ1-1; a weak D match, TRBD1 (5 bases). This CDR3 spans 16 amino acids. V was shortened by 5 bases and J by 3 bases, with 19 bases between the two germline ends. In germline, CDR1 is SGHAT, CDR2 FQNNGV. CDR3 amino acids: CASSPLGRWGDTEAFF. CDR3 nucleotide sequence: TGTGCCAGCAGCCCGTTAGGCCGGTGGGGGGACACTGAAGCTTTCTTT.

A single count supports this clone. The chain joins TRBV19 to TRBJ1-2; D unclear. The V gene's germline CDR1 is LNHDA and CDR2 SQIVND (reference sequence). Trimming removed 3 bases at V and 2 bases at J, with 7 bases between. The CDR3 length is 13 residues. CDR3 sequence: CASSITGNYGYTF. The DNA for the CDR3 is TGTGCCAGTAGTATTACGGGGAACTATGGCTACACCTTC.

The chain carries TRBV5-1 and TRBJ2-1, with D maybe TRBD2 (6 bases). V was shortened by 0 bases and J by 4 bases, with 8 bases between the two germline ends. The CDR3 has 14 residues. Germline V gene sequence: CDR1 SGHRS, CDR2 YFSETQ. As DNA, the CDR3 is TGCGCCAGCAGCTTGGTGGCGGGGTACAATGAGCAGTTCTTC. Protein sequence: CASSLVAGYNEQFF.

Here the CDR3 reads CASTPGPTGTEAFF. In DNA, the CDR3 is TGTGCCAGTACCCCAGGACCGACAGGGACTGAAGCTTTCTTT. J is TRBJ1-1 and V is TRBV19; TRBD1 matches at 7 bases. The V and J ends lost 7 bases and 5 bases, in that order; junction bases with no gene match: 10. Per germline, CDR1 LNHDA and CDR2 SQIVND (reference sequence). This CDR3 is built from 14 residues. The whole variable domain, remainder taken from reference TRBV19 and TRBJ1-1, is DGGITQSPKYLFRKEGQNVTLSCEQNLNHDAMYWYRQDPGQGLRLIYYSQIVNDFQKGDIAEGYSVSREKKESFPLTVTSAQKNPTAFYLCASTPGPTGTEAFFGQGTRLTVV.

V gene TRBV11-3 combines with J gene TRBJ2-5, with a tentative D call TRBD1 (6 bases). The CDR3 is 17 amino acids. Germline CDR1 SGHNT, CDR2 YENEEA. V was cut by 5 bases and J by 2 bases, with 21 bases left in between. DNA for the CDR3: TGTGCCAGCAGCAGGTGGGCTGATTCAACAGGGCAAGAGACCCAGTACTTC. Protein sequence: CASSRWADSTGQETQYF.

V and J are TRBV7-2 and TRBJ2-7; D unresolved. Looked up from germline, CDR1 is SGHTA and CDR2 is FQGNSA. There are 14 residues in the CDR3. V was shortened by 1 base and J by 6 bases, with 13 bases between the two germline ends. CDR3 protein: CASSLGRLVSEQYF. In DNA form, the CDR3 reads TGTGCCAGCAGCTTAGGTAGGCTAGTTAGCGAGCAGTACTTC.

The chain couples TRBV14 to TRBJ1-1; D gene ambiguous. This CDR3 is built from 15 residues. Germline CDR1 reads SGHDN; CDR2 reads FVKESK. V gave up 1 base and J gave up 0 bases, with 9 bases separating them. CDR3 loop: CASSQVAGMNTEAFF. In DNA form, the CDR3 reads TGTGCCAGCAGCCAAGTGGCAGGCATGAACACTGAAGCTTTCTTT.

The CDR3 loop is CASSPGTGGNEQFF. CDR3 DNA sequence: TGTGCCAGTAGTCCCGGGACAGGGGGAAATGAGCAGTTCTTC. The chain employs TRBV19 and TRBJ2-1; 11 bases fit TRBD1. Germline V lookup: CDR1 LNHDA, CDR2 SQIVND (reference sequence). The CDR3 sequence is 14 residues long. With 5 bases clipped from V and 7 bases from J, the junction kept 4 bases outside the gene matches. Full variable domain (outside the CDR3, taken from reference TRBV19 and TRBJ2-1): DGGITQSPKYLFRKEGQNVTLSCEQNLNHDAMYWYRQDPGQGLRLIYYSQIVNDFQKGDIAEGYSVSREKKESFPLTVTSAQKNPTAFYLCASSPGTGGNEQFFGPGTRLTVL.

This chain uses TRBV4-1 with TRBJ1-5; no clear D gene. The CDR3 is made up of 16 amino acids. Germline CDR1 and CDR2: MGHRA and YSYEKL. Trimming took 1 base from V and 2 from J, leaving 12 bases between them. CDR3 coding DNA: TGCGCCAGCAGCCAAGCAGCGGGGTTCGGCAATCAGCCCCAGCATTTT. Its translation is CASSQAAGFGNQPQHF.

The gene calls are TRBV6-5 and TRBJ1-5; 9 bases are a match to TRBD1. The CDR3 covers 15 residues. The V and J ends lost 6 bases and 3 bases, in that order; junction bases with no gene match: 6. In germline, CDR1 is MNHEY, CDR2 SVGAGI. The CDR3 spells CASRPDRGINQPQHF. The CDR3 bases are TGTGCCAGCAGGCCGGACAGGGGCATCAATCAGCCCCAGCATTTT.

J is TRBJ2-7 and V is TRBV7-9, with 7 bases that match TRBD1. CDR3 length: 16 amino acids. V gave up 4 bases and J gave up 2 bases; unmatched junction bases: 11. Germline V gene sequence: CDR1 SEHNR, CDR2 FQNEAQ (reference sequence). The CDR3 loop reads CASSSAWTGDTYEQYF. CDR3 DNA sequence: TGTGCCAGCAGCTCAGCTTGGACAGGCGATACCTACGAGCAGTACTTC.

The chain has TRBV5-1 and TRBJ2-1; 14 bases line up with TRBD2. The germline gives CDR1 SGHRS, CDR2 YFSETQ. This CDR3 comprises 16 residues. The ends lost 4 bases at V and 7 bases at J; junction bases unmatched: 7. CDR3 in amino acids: CASSLRTSGRLNEQFF. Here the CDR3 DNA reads TGCGCCAGCAGCCTGAGGACTAGCGGGAGGTTGAATGAGCAGTTCTTC. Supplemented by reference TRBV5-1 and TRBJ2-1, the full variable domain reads KAGVTQTPRYLIKTRGQQVTLSCSPISGHRSVSWYQQTPGQGLQFLFEYFSETQRNKGNFPGRFSGRQFSNSRSEMNVSTLELGDSALYLCASSLRTSGRLNEQFFGPGTRLTVL.

The CDR3 bases are TGTGCCAGCATCCTGACTCCACCGGGTGGCTACACCTTC. It codes for CASILTPPGGYTF. J is TRBJ1-2 and V is TRBV6-5; D not resolved. Germline CDR1 is MNHEY and CDR2 is SVGAGI. Deletions cut 7 bases from V and 7 bases from J, with 16 bases between. This CDR3 is built from 13 residues.

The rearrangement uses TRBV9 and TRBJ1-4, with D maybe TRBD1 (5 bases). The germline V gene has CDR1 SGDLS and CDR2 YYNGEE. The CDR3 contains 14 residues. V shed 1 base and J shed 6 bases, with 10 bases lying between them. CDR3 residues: CASSVRQGDEKLFF. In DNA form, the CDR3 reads TGTGCCAGCAGCGTACGGCAGGGTGATGAAAAACTGTTTTTT.

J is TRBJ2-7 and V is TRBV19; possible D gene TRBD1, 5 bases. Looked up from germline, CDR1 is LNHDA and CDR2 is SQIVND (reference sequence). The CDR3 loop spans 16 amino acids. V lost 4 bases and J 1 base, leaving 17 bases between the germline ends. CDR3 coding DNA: TGTGCCAGTAGTACTACGCAGGGCCCGTTATCCTACGAGCAGTACTTC. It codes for CASSTTQGPLSYEQYF.

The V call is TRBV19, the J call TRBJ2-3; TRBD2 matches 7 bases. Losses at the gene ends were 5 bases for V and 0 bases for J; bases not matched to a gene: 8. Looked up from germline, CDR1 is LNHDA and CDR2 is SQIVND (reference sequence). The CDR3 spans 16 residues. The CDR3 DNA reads TGTGCCAGTAGTGACTCGCTAGCGGCTAGCACAGATACGCAGTATTTT. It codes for CASSDSLAASTDTQYF. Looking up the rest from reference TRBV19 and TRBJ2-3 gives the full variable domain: DGGITQSPKYLFRKEGQNVTLSCEQNLNHDAMYWYRQDPGQGLRLIYYSQIVNDFQKGDIAEGYSVSREKKESFPLTVTSAQKNPTAFYLCASSDSLAASTDTQYFGPGTRLTVL.

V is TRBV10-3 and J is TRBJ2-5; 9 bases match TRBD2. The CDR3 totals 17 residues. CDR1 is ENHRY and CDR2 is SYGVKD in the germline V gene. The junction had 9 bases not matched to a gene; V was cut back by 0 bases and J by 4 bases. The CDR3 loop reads CAISESTAGGLVETQYF. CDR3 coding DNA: TGTGCCATCAGTGAGTCGACGGCGGGGGGGCTGGTAGAGACCCAGTACTTC.